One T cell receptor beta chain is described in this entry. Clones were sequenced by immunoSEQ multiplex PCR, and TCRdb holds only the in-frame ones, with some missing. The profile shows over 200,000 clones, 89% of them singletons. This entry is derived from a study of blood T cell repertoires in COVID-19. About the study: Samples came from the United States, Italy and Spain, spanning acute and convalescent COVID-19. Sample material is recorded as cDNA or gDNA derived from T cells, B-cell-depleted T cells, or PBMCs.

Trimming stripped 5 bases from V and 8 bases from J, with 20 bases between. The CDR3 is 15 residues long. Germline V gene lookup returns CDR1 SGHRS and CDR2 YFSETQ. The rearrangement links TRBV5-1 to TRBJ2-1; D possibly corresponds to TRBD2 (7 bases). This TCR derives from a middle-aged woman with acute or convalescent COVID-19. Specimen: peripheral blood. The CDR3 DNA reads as TGCGCCAGCAGGGACACGGGGGGCCTCGGCGATGAGCAGTTCTTC. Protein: CASRDTGGLGDEQFF.